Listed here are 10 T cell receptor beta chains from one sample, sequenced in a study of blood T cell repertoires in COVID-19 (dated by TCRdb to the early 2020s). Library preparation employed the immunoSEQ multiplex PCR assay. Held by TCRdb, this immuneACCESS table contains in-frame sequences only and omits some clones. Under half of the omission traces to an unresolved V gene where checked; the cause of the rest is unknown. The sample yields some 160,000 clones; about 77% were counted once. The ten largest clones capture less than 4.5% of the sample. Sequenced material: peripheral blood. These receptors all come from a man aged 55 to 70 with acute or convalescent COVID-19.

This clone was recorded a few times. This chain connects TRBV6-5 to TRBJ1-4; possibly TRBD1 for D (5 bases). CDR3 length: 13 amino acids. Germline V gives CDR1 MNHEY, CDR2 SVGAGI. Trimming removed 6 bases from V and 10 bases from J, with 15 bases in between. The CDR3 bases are TGTGCCAGCAGGAGCGGGGCGCTTGGAAAACTGTTTTTT. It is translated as CASRSGALGKLFF.

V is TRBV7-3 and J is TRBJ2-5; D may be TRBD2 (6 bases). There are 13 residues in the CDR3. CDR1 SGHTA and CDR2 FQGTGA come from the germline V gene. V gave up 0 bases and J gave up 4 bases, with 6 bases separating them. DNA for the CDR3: TGTGCCAGCAGCTTAACTAGCGGAGAGACCCAGTACTTC. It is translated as CASSLTSGETQYF.

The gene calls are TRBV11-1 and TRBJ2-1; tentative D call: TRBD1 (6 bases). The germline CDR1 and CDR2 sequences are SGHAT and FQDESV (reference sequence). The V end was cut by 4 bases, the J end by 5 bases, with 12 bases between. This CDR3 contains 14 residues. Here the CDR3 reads CASSSTGNHNEQFF. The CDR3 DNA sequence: TGTGCCAGCAGCTCTACAGGGAACCACAATGAGCAGTTCTTC. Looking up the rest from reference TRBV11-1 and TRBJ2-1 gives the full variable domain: EAEVAQSPRYKITEKSQAVAFWCDPISGHATLYWYRQILGQGPELLVQFQDESVVDDSQLPKDRFSAERLKGVDSTLKIQPAELGDSAMYLCASSSTGNHNEQFFGPGTRLTVL.

The CDR3 region has the DNA TGTGCCAGCAAATCGGACACAAGTCTCTATGGCTACACCTTC. Protein: CASKSDTSLYGYTF. V usage is TRBV28 and J usage is TRBJ1-2; TRBD1 is a possible D gene (5 bases). The CDR3 is 14 residues long. Trimming stripped 7 bases from V and 4 bases from J, with 16 bases between. Germline lookup yields CDR1 MDHEN and CDR2 SYDVKM.

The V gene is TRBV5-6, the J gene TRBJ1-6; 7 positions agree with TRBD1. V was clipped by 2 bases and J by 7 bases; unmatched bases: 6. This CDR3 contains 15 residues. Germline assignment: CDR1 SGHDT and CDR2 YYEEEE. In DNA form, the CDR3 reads TGTGCCAGCAGCTTTCGGGGACAGAGCAATTCACCCCTCCACTTT. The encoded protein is CASSFRGQSNSPLHF.

The DNA of the CDR3 is TGTGCCAGCAGTTATACTAGCGGGAGGGTCTCCGGGGAGCTGTTTTTT. Translating it yields CASSYTSGRVSGELFF. The J gene is TRBJ2-2, the V gene TRBV27; 13 nucleotides match TRBD2. This CDR3 spans 16 amino acids. CDR1 and CDR2 (germline): MNHEY, SMNVEV (reference sequence). The V gene end was trimmed by 4 bases and the J gene end by 6 bases; junction bases not matched to a gene: 5.

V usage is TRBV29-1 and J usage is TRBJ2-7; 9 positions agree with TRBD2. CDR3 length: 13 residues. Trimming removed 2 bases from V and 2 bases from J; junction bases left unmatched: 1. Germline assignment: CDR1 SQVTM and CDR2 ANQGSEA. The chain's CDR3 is CSVETSGPYEQYF. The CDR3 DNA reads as TGCAGCGTTGAAACTAGCGGGCCCTACGAGCAGTACTTC.

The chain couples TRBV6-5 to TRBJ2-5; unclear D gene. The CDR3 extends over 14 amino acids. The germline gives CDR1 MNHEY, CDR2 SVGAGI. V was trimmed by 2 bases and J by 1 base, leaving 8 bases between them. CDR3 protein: CASSYAALQETQYF. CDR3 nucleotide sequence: TGTGCCAGCAGTTACGCGGCCCTCCAAGAGACCCAGTACTTC.

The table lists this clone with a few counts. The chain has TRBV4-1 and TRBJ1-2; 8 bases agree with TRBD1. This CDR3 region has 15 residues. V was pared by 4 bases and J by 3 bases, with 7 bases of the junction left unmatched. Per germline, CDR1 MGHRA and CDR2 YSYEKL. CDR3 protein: CASSPLQGDDYGYTF. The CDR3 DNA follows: TGCGCCAGCAGCCCATTACAGGGGGATGACTATGGCTACACCTTC.

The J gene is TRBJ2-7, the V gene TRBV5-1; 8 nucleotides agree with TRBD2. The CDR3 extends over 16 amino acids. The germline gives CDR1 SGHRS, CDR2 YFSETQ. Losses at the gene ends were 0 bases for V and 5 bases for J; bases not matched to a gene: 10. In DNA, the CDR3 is TGCGCCAGCAGCTTGGACTTCGGGGGGGCGGAGGACGAGCAGTACTTC. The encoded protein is CASSLDFGGAEDEQYF. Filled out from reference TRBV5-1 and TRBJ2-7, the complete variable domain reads KAGVTQTPRYLIKTRGQQVTLSCSPISGHRSVSWYQQTPGQGLQFLFEYFSETQRNKGNFPGRFSGRQFSNSRSEMNVSTLELGDSALYLCASSLDFGGAEDEQYFGPGTRLTVT.